This T cell receptor (beta chain) was recovered during a study of T cells after yellow fever vaccination. 5'RACE template switching generated TCR cDNA, adding a universal primer site and UMIs. TCRdb re-called the 5' RACE reads through MiXCR, storing one row per CDR3 protein. The sample lists roughly 500,000 distinct CDR3 sequences, 15% to 20% occurring once. Worth noting for this clonotype: Its antigen is not identified.

This CDR3 is 15 amino acids long. Germline-derived CDR1 and CDR2 are SGDLS and YYNGEE. Trimming removed 4 bases from V and 7 bases from J; junction bases left unmatched: 8. Whole-study results and caveats: Post-booster samples contained most primary-vaccination clones (about 96% CD4, about 85% CD8). Only a minor proportion of clonotypes was detected across both CD4 and CD8 compartments.

Sequences were derived from PBMCs, sampled 15 days after the yellow fever booster vaccination. This chain links TRBV9 with TRBJ2-3; 11 bases line up with TRBD1. This TCR derives from a man aged 30 to 39 who received the YFV17D yellow fever vaccine. In DNA, the CDR3 is TGTGCCAGCAGCACGCGGACAGGGGGCGCGAATACGCAGTATTTT. As protein: CASSTRTGGANTQYF.